These 25 T cell receptor beta chains came from one sample sequenced in a study of blood T cell repertoires in COVID-19. TCRdb keeps only in-frame clones here, not all; method: immunoSEQ multiplex PCR. This table holds under 75,000 clones, roughly 72% found once. Sequenced material: peripheral blood. Source of these receptors: a woman between 70 and 85 years old with COVID-19, enrolled during active disease.

The rearrangement links TRBV19 to TRBJ2-2, with 8 bases lining up with TRBD2. This CDR3 spans 16 amino acids. V was pared by 5 bases and J by 4 bases, with 9 bases of the junction left unmatched. Germline CDR1 is LNHDA and CDR2 is SQIVND (reference sequence). CDR3: CASSASGGPVTGELFF. In nucleotides, the CDR3 is TGTGCCAGTAGTGCTTCGGGGGGGCCCGTCACCGGGGAGCTGTTTTTT.

The chain links TRBV5-4 to TRBJ2-6; the match to TRBD1 covers 7 bases. From germline, CDR1 is SGHNT and CDR2 YYREEE (reference sequence). This CDR3 is 15 amino acids long. J gave up 2 bases and V 3 bases, and 2 bases lay outside the gene matches. CDR3 DNA: TGTGCCAGCAGCTCCACAGGGGCTGGGGCCAACGTCCTGACTTTC. Its protein is CASSSTGAGANVLTF.

Only a few counts were recorded for this clone. The rearrangement uses TRBV6-6 and TRBJ2-2; weak D call: TRBD1 (5 bases). The germline V and J ends were trimmed by 6 bases and 5 bases, with 19 bases remaining between them. The CDR3 sequence is 16 residues long. The germline CDR1 and CDR2 sequences are MNHNY and SVGAGI (reference sequence). The CDR3 loop is CASSPARGPGTGELFF. CDR3 nucleotide sequence: TGTGCCAGCAGCCCGGCAAGGGGCCCCGGGACCGGGGAGCTGTTTTTT.

This clone was found a few times. The rearrangement joins TRBV11-2 to TRBJ1-1; 7 bases are shared with TRBD1. The V segment lost 6 bases and the J segment 1 base; nucleotides outside the gene matches: 14. The CDR3 is made up of 17 amino acids. Per the germline V gene, CDR1 is SGHAT and CDR2 is FQNNGV. CDR3 in amino acids: CASRSLLRGQANTEAFF. The CDR3 DNA reads as TGTGCCAGCAGATCATTACTCAGAGGACAGGCGAACACTGAAGCTTTCTTT.

The chain recombines TRBV6-1 with TRBJ2-3, with 7 positions matching TRBD1. Germline V gene sequence: CDR1 MNHNS, CDR2 SASEGT. V lost 3 bases and J lost 6; bases outside the gene matches: 6. The CDR3 consists of 14 residues. The CDR3 is CASSEGQGVDTQYF. In nucleotides, the CDR3 is TGTGCCAGCAGTGAGGGCCAGGGGGTGGATACGCAGTATTTT.

The rearrangement joins TRBV6-5 to TRBJ2-7, with D possibly TRBD2 on 5 matching bases. Germline-derived CDR1 and CDR2 are MNHEY and SVGAGI. Trimming pared 6 bases from V and 1 base from J, leaving 16 bases between. The CDR3 has 15 residues. The CDR3 loop reads CASRLDPGESYEQYF. In nucleotides, the CDR3 is TGTGCCAGCAGGCTCGACCCCGGGGAGTCCTACGAGCAGTACTTC.

V is TRBV18 and J is TRBJ1-2; D perhaps matches TRBD1 (6 bases). Germline V gene sequence: CDR1 KGHSH, CDR2 LQKENI. CDR3 size: 14 residues. The V and J ends lost 6 bases and 8 bases respectively, with 19 bases between them. CDR3 bases: TGTGCCAGCTCCCCTAGGGACAAGGGTGAAGGCTACACCTTC. This translates into CASSPRDKGEGYTF.

The chain joins TRBV6-5 to TRBJ1-2, with a weak D call TRBD1 (6 bases). This CDR3 region has 14 residues. The germline gives CDR1 MNHEY, CDR2 SVGAGI. The V end was cut by 1 base, the J end by 8 bases, with 14 bases between. CDR3 in amino acids: CASSYYGTPGGYTF. The CDR3 region has the DNA TGTGCCAGCAGTTACTATGGGACACCCGGCGGCTACACCTTC.

The J gene is TRBJ2-5, the V gene TRBV20-1, with 7 bases lining up with TRBD1. From germline, CDR1 is DFQATT and CDR2 SNEGSKA (reference sequence). The CDR3 has 11 amino acids. With 3 bases clipped from V and 5 bases from J, the junction kept 0 bases outside the gene matches. CDR3 bases: TGCAGTGCTAGGACAGGGGAGACCCAGTACTTC. Translation: CSARTGETQYF.

Only a few counts were recorded for this clone. The chain couples TRBV7-2 to TRBJ1-6, with 11 bases fitting TRBD1. The V gene's germline CDR1 is SGHTA and CDR2 FQGNSA. V lost 2 bases and J lost 9; bases outside the gene matches: 9. The CDR3 has 17 residues. CDR3 protein: CASSLTGQGVRSSPLHF. The DNA of the CDR3 is TGTGCCAGCAGCTTAACGGGACAGGGGGTGAGGAGTTCACCCCTCCACTTT. Supplemented by reference TRBV7-2 and TRBJ1-6, the full variable domain reads GAGVSQSPSNKVTEKGKDVELRCDPISGHTALYWYRQSLGQGLEFLIYFQGNSAPDKSGLPSDRFSAERTGGSVSTLTIQRTQQEDSAVYLCASSLTGQGVRSSPLHFGNGTRLTVT.

V usage is TRBV19 and J usage is TRBJ1-6, with D possibly matching TRBD1 (6 bases). V was cut by 4 bases and J by 7 bases, with 14 bases left in between. CDR3 length: 15 residues. The germline V gene encodes CDR1 LNHDA and CDR2 SQIVND (reference sequence). The CDR3 loop is CASSTDWGGNSPLHF. The CDR3 bases are TGTGCCAGTAGTACGGACTGGGGGGGCAATTCACCCCTCCACTTT. Together with reference TRBV19 and TRBJ1-6, the CDR3 gives the full variable domain: DGGITQSPKYLFRKEGQNVTLSCEQNLNHDAMYWYRQDPGQGLRLIYYSQIVNDFQKGDIAEGYSVSREKKESFPLTVTSAQKNPTAFYLCASSTDWGGNSPLHFGNGTRLTVT.

This chain uses TRBV2 with TRBJ1-1; weak D call: TRBD1 (5 bases). The CDR3 runs to 15 residues. CDR1 and CDR2 (germline): SNHLY, FYNNEI. Trimming shortened V by 8 bases and J by 6 bases, and 22 bases separated the two germline ends. The CDR3, as DNA: TGTGCCAGCGCCAGAGGTGGGCAGGGATTCGCTGAAGCTTTCTTT. Residues: CASARGGQGFAEAFF. The variable domain in full, with the rest retrieved from reference TRBV2 and TRBJ1-1, is EPEVTQTPSHQVTQMGQEVILRCVPISNHLYFYWYRQILGQKVEFLVSFYNNEISEKSEIFDDQFSVERPDGSNFTLKIRSTKLEDSAMYFCASARGGQGFAEAFFGQGTRLTVV.

The CDR3 reads CSVEDRGQKSYTF. Written as DNA, the CDR3 is TGCAGCGTTGAAGATAGGGGGCAGAAAAGCTACACCTTC. The chain uses TRBV29-1 and TRBJ1-2; TRBD1 agrees at 7 bases. J lost 9 bases, V lost 0 bases, and 7 bases had no gene match. Germline loops: CDR1 SQVTM, CDR2 ANQGSEA. The CDR3 spans 13 residues. The full variable domain, its missing parts supplied by reference TRBV29-1 and TRBJ1-2, is SAVISQKPSRDICQRGTSLTIQCQVDSQVTMMFWYRQQPGQSLTLIATANQGSEATYESGFVIDKFPISRPNLTFSTLTVSNMSPEDSSIYLCSVEDRGQKSYTFGSGTRLTVV.

The V gene is TRBV5-5, the J gene TRBJ1-6, with 7 bases lining up with TRBD1. The V segment lost 2 bases and the J segment 5 bases; nucleotides outside the gene matches: 1. The germline gives CDR1 SGHKS, CDR2 YYEKEE (reference sequence). CDR3 length: 14 amino acids. CDR3 amino acids: CASSLGTDNSPLHF. CDR3 bases: TGTGCCAGCAGCTTAGGGACAGATAATTCACCCCTCCACTTT.

The chain is built from TRBV11-2 and TRBJ2-7; TRBD1 is a possible D gene (6 bases). CDR1 and CDR2 (germline): SGHAT, FQNNGV. The V and J ends lost 5 bases and 9 bases respectively, with 23 bases between them. This CDR3 contains 15 residues. The CDR3 DNA follows: TGTGCCAGCAGCACTCTCGGGACACTGGCCAGGGGGCAGTACTTC. Residues: CASSTLGTLARGQYF.

This chain links TRBV23-1 with TRBJ2-7; 10 bases align to TRBD1. TRBV23-1 is marked as an open reading frame, function uncertain. V dropped 8 bases and J dropped 4; count of bases not matched to a gene: 8. The CDR3 is 14 residues long. CDR3 nucleotide sequence: TGCGCCAGCTCTGGGGACAGGGGCTGGTACGAGCAGTACTTC. Translating gives CASSGDRGWYEQYF.

The chain is built from TRBV6-5 and TRBJ2-1; TRBD2 aligns across 9 bases. The trim removed 2 bases at V and 10 bases at J, leaving 12 bases unmatched. The CDR3 loop spans 16 amino acids. CDR1 MNHEY and CDR2 SVGAGI come from the germline V gene. In DNA form, the CDR3 reads TGTGCCAGCAGTTACGGGTTTGCGGGGGGGCAAGACGAGCAGTTCTTC. It codes for CASSYGFAGGQDEQFF.

The chain employs TRBV27 and TRBJ1-4; possible D gene TRBD1, 6 bases. Germline-derived CDR1 and CDR2 are MNHEY and SMNVEV (reference sequence). The CDR3 sequence is 14 residues long. Trimming removed 4 bases from V and 8 bases from J, with 14 bases in between. In DNA form, the CDR3 reads TGTGCCAGCAGTTCCCGGACTAGGGGGGAAAAACTGTTTTTT. Translated, it gives CASSSRTRGEKLFF.

The chain couples TRBV5-1 to TRBJ1-1; no firm D call. CDR3 size: 13 residues. The germline gives CDR1 SGHRS, CDR2 YFSETQ. Trimming shortened V by 4 bases and J by 3 bases, and 10 bases separated the two germline ends. As DNA, the CDR3 is TGCGCCAGCAGCGCGGGTGGTTACACTGAAGCTTTCTTT. This gives the protein CASSAGGYTEAFF.

This chain joins TRBV5-1 and TRBJ1-6; unclear D gene. The V and J ends lost 5 bases and 6 bases respectively, with 12 bases between them. Germline CDR1 and CDR2: SGHRS and YFSETQ. The CDR3 covers 14 residues. CDR3 DNA: TGCGCCAGCAGGACGGGAGAGATTAATTCACCCCTCCACTTT. This encodes CASRTGEINSPLHF.

This chain links TRBV2 with TRBJ2-6; no clear D gene. V shed 6 bases and J shed 0 bases, with 6 bases lying between them. Germline CDR1 and CDR2: SNHLY and FYNNEI. The CDR3 runs 14 residues. CDR3 loop: CASRSSSGANVLTF. Here the CDR3 DNA reads TGTGCCAGCAGGTCTAGCTCTGGGGCCAACGTCCTGACTTTC.

The CDR3 loop is CASRPGQGVNTEAFF. The CDR3 coding sequence is TGCGCCAGCAGGCCCGGACAGGGGGTGAACACTGAAGCTTTCTTT. This chain connects TRBV10-2 to TRBJ1-1; 10 bases are shared with TRBD1. The CDR3 contains 15 residues. Trimming took 6 bases from V and 0 from J; bases not matched to a gene: 4. Germline CDR1 WSHSY, CDR2 SAAADI.

This sequence joins TRBV12-3 or TRBV12-4 and TRBJ1-3; possible D gene TRBD1, 6 bases. This CDR3 is built from 13 residues. Trimming shortened V by 6 bases and J by 4 bases, and 10 bases separated the two germline ends. CDR3 nucleotide sequence: TGTGCCAGCAGCCTAGGACAGGGAAACACCATATATTTT. Translated: CASSLGQGNTIYF.

J is TRBJ1-1 and V is TRBV10-3, with 7 bases identical to TRBD1. CDR3 length: 14 amino acids. CDR1 is ENHRY, CDR2 SYGVKD, per germline. The V segment lost 7 bases and the J segment 7 bases; nucleotides outside the gene matches: 12. This CDR3 is CAITGAGGTHEAFF. As DNA, the CDR3 is TGTGCCATCACCGGGGCAGGGGGAACCCATGAAGCTTTCTTT.

J is TRBJ2-2 and V is TRBV4-1; D might be TRBD1 (6 bases). Germline assignment: CDR1 MGHRA and CDR2 YSYEKL. V was pared by 4 bases and J by 0 bases, with 15 bases between. The CDR3 length is 17 residues. The CDR3 DNA sequence: TGCGCCAGCAGCCTCACCTTGACAGGCTCGAACACCGGGGAGCTGTTTTTT. This gives the protein CASSLTLTGSNTGELFF.